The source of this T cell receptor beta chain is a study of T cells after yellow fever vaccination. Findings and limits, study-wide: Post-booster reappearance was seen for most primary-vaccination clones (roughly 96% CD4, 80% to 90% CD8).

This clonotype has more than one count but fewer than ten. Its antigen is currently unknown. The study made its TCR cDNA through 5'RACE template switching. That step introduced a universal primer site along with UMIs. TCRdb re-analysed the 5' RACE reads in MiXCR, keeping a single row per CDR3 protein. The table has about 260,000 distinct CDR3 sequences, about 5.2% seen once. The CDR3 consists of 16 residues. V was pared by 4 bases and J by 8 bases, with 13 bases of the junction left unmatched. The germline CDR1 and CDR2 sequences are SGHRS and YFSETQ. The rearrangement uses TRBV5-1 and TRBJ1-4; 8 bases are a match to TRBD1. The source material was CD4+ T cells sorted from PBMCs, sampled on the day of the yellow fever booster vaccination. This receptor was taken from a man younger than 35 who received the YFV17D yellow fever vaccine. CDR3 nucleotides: TGCGCCAGCAGCGCACTGATCGGACAGGGAAGAGAAAAACTGTTTTTT. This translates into CASSALIGQGREKLFF. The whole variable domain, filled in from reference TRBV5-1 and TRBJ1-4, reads KAGVTQTPRYLIKTRGQQVTLSCSPISGHRSVSWYQQTPGQGLQFLFEYFSETQRNKGNFPGRFSGRQFSNSRSEMNVSTLELGDSALYLCASSALIGQGREKLFFGSGTQLSVL.